The 26 T cell receptor beta chains given below trace back to one sample, sequenced in a study of cytomegalovirus exposure and HLA in healthy donors. Sequencing used immunoSEQ multiplex PCR; TCRdb keeps in-frame clones, though not all of them. The repertoire holds just under 150,000 clones, with roughly 90% as singletons. The sample was PBMCs. The receptors derive from a man aged 18 to 30 in good health and CMV-seropositive.

V and J are TRBV5-4 and TRBJ2-1; TRBD2 might be the D (6 bases). The germline gives CDR1 SGHNT, CDR2 YYREEE (reference sequence). V was pared by 2 bases and J by 6 bases, with 9 bases between. The CDR3 sequence is 13 residues long. The CDR3: CASSLRGSNEQFF. In DNA, the CDR3 is TGTGCCAGCAGCTTACGGGGGAGCAATGAGCAGTTCTTC.

The rearrangement uses TRBV4-1 and TRBJ2-5, with TRBD2 matching 7 bases. This CDR3 has 16 residues. Germline assignment: CDR1 MGHRA and CDR2 YSYEKL. V was pared by 2 bases and J by 0 bases, with 6 bases of the junction left unmatched. CDR3 DNA: TGCGCCAGCAGCCAACCCGGGAGGAGGAACCAAGAGACCCAGTACTTC. This encodes CASSQPGRRNQETQYF.

The gene calls are TRBV30 and TRBJ1-1; no clear D gene. Per germline, CDR1 GTSNPN and CDR2 SVGIG (reference sequence). This CDR3 has 14 residues. Deletions cut 2 bases from V and 2 bases from J, with 12 bases between. The CDR3 reads CAWSPRGSNTEAFF. The CDR3, as DNA: TGTGCCTGGAGTCCCCGGGGATCAAACACTGAAGCTTTCTTT.

The chain couples TRBV6-5 to TRBJ2-7; 8 bases align to TRBD1. CDR1 MNHEY and CDR2 SVGAGI come from the germline V gene. The V gene end was trimmed by 5 bases and the J gene end by 6 bases; junction bases not matched to a gene: 6. The CDR3 spans 13 residues. The CDR3 sequence is CASSPGTGLEQYF. The CDR3 bases are TGTGCCAGCAGTCCTGGGACAGGTCTCGAGCAGTACTTC.

The chain has TRBV9 and TRBJ2-3, with D perhaps matching TRBD2 (5 bases). Per the germline V gene, CDR1 is SGDLS and CDR2 is YYNGEE. The V end lost 3 bases, the J end lost 2 bases, and 16 bases lay between the germline ends. This CDR3 contains 16 residues. DNA of the CDR3: TGTGCCAGCAGCGGTGGTGAAACCGGGATCACAGATACGCAGTATTTT. Translation gives CASSGGETGITDTQYF.

This clone was seen a handful of times. V and J are TRBV27 and TRBJ1-5; D is possibly TRBD1 (6 bases). CDR1 and CDR2 from the germline V gene are MNHEY and SMNVEV (reference sequence). The CDR3 is 13 residues long. The V end was cut by 7 bases, the J end by 7 bases, with 14 bases between. The CDR3 DNA reads as TGTGCCAGCAATTGGGGGCCAGGGCAGCCCCAGCATTTT. Translation gives CASNWGPGQPQHF.

The gene calls are TRBV6-6 and TRBJ2-5; 7 bases are shared with TRBD2. There are 13 residues in the CDR3. The trim removed 4 bases at V and 5 bases at J, leaving 4 bases unmatched. From germline, CDR1 is MNHNY and CDR2 SVGAGI (reference sequence). CDR3 sequence reads: CASSSGRGETQYF. The DNA of the CDR3 is TGTGCCAGCAGTTCAGGGCGGGGGGAGACCCAGTACTTC.

The rearrangement joins TRBV7-2 to TRBJ2-5; no reliable D call. Trimming took off 3 bases at V and 4 bases at J, with 6 bases between the two ends. The CDR3 length is 12 residues. Germline loops: CDR1 SGHTA, CDR2 FQGNSA. Here the CDR3 DNA reads TGTGCCAGCAGCTTGGCCCTAGAGACCCAGTACTTC. Protein sequence: CASSLALETQYF.

The chain is built from TRBV6-1 and TRBJ1-1, with 8 bases lining up with TRBD1. Germline trimming cut 4 bases from V and 1 base from J; bases unmatched to any gene: 14. The CDR3 contains 18 residues. Germline V gene data show CDR1 as MNHNS and CDR2 as SASEGT. CDR3 nucleotides: TGTGCCAGCAGTGCAATCGATCTTATAGGGACAGGGAACACTGAAGCTTTCTTT. Amino acid sequence: CASSAIDLIGTGNTEAFF.

The chain uses TRBV14 and TRBJ1-2; tentatively, D is TRBD1 (5 bases). This CDR3 region has 13 residues. V dropped 1 base and J dropped 8 bases, with 11 bases sitting between them. Germline V lookup: CDR1 SGHDN, CDR2 FVKESK. CDR3 residues: CASSQVPGLGYTF. The CDR3 DNA is TGTGCCAGCAGCCAAGTCCCAGGGCTAGGCTACACCTTC.

CDR3 protein: CASSQEFYSNQPQHF. In nucleotides, the CDR3 is TGCGCCAGCAGCCAAGAATTTTATAGCAATCAGCCCCAGCATTTT. The chain recombines TRBV4-1 with TRBJ1-5; D gene unclear. Per the germline V gene, CDR1 is MGHRA and CDR2 is YSYEKL. V gave up 0 bases and J gave up 0 bases, with 6 bases separating them. This CDR3 region has 15 residues.

The chain employs TRBV29-1 and TRBJ2-3; 7 nucleotides line up with TRBD2. CDR3 length: 14 residues. In germline, CDR1 is SQVTM, CDR2 ANQGSEA. Trimming removed 1 base from V and 6 bases from J; junction bases left unmatched: 7. The CDR3 bases are TGCAGCGTTGAAGGGCGGGAGAATCAGGATACGCAGTATTTT. This gives the protein CSVEGRENQDTQYF.

Points on this clone: One end of the junction fails to match germline, which may point to a read error. The chain employs TRBV6-6 and TRBJ1-2, with a weak D call TRBD1 (5 bases). Germline-derived CDR1 and CDR2 are MNHNY and SVGAGI (reference sequence). The CDR3 consists of 13 residues. Here the CDR3 DNA reads TGTGCCAGCACTTACTTAGACAGAAGCGGCTACACCTTC. Its protein is CASTYLDRSGYTF.

J is TRBJ1-5 and V is TRBV7-5; the table assigns TRBD1, which was not confirmed against the DNA. TRBV7-5 is marked as a pseudogene. This CDR3 is built from 23 residues. CDR3 sequence reads: CARSFSSPLYSTARFHSNQPQHF. The CDR3 DNA sequence: TGTGCCAGAAGCTTCTCTTCTCCTCTTTATTCGACAGCCCGATTCCATAGCAATCAGCCCCAGCATTTT.

The V call is TRBV15, the J call TRBJ1-5; the D is unclear. Looked up from germline, CDR1 is LNHNV and CDR2 is YYDKDF (reference sequence). This CDR3 has 16 residues. V was shortened by 0 bases and J by 0 bases, with 9 bases between the two germline ends. In nucleotides, the CDR3 is TGTGCCACCAGCAGAGATGGCGGCTATAGCAATCAGCCCCAGCATTTT. It yields the protein CATSRDGGYSNQPQHF.

V is TRBV13 and J is TRBJ2-2; 11 bases map to TRBD1. With V trimmed by 5 bases and J by 7 bases, 6 bases remained unmatched. Germline-derived CDR1 and CDR2 are PRHDT and FYEKMQ (reference sequence). The CDR3 spans 15 residues. CDR3 DNA: TGTGCCAGCAGCGTCCGGGACAGGGGGGTCGGGGAGCTGTTTTTT. Protein product: CASSVRDRGVGELFF.

This chain links TRBV2 with TRBJ1-1, with TRBD1 matching 7 bases. Germline CDR1 SNHLY, CDR2 FYNNEI. V was pared by 4 bases and J by 2 bases, with 4 bases of the junction left unmatched. CDR3 length: 14 residues. CDR3 DNA: TGTGCCAGCAGTGGGACAGGACTAAACACTGAAGCTTTCTTT. Translation gives CASSGTGLNTEAFF.

The rearrangement links TRBV5-1 to TRBJ1-2; TRBD1 is a possible D gene (6 bases). The V and J ends lost 0 bases and 6 bases respectively, with 21 bases between them. The CDR3 loop spans 17 amino acids. Germline loops: CDR1 SGHRS, CDR2 YFSETQ. CDR3 nucleotides: TGCGCCAGCAGCTTGGCCGCCGGTTCAACAGGGTGGAATGGCTACACCTTC. Protein: CASSLAAGSTGWNGYTF. Variable domain in full (rest from reference TRBV5-1 and TRBJ1-2): KAGVTQTPRYLIKTRGQQVTLSCSPISGHRSVSWYQQTPGQGLQFLFEYFSETQRNKGNFPGRFSGRQFSNSRSEMNVSTLELGDSALYLCASSLAAGSTGWNGYTFGSGTRLTVV.

The chain links TRBV2 to TRBJ1-4; 9 nucleotides align to TRBD1. With V trimmed by 1 base and J by 1 base, 1 base remained unmatched. This CDR3 spans 16 amino acids. CDR1 SNHLY and CDR2 FYNNEI come from the germline V gene. CDR3 sequence: CASSEGTGVTNEKLFF. The CDR3 DNA is TGTGCCAGCAGTGAAGGGACAGGGGTAACTAATGAAAAACTGTTTTTT.

This clone came up a few times. The CDR3 nucleotides read TGTGCCAGCAGTGAGGGACAGGGGTTTGGCTACACCTTC. This translates into CASSEGQGFGYTF. V gene TRBV2 combines with J gene TRBJ1-2; 10 nucleotides agree with TRBD1. V was pared by 3 bases and J by 7 bases, with 2 bases of the junction left unmatched. This CDR3 has 13 residues. The germline CDR1 and CDR2 sequences are SNHLY and FYNNEI.

CDR3 nucleotide sequence: TGTGCCAGCAGTGCGGCAGGGATGAACACTGAAGCTTTCTTT. This gives the protein CASSAAGMNTEAFF. The chain joins TRBV6-1 to TRBJ1-1; weak D call: TRBD1 (5 bases). The germline CDR1 and CDR2 sequences are MNHNS and SASEGT. The CDR3 loop spans 14 amino acids. Deletions cut 4 bases from V and 0 bases from J, with 9 bases between.

The chain uses TRBV6-5 and TRBJ1-3; no firm D call. V lost 6 bases and J lost 0, with 6 bases in between. CDR1 and CDR2 (germline): MNHEY, SVGAGI. The CDR3 extends over 13 amino acids. The CDR3 DNA is TGTGCCAGCAGCCAGATCTCTGGAAACACCATATATTTT. Its translation: CASSQISGNTIYF.

CDR3 DNA: TGTGCCAGCAACACCCAGGGGTGGGGGAACACTGAAGCTTTCTTT. Encoded protein: CASNTQGWGNTEAFF. The V and J genes are TRBV13 and TRBJ1-1; D perhaps matches TRBD1 (6 bases). The V end was cut by 7 bases, the J end by 1 base, with 16 bases between. The CDR3 totals 15 residues. Germline V gives CDR1 PRHDT, CDR2 FYEKMQ (reference sequence).

The rearrangement uses TRBV7-3 and TRBJ2-5; 7 bases agree with TRBD1. The germline CDR1 and CDR2 sequences are SGHTA and FQGTGA. V was clipped by 6 bases and J by 2 bases; unmatched bases: 9. CDR3 length: 15 residues. CDR3 coding DNA: TGTGCCAGCAGTAAAGGGGGCAGGACTCAAGAGACCCAGTACTTC. Protein product: CASSKGGRTQETQYF.

The CDR3 region is CASSILGTGQNEKLFF. The CDR3 DNA follows: TGTGCCAGCAGTATCCTCGGGACAGGACAGAATGAAAAACTGTTTTTT. The chain has TRBV27 and TRBJ1-4; the match to TRBD1 covers 8 bases. This CDR3 region has 16 residues. V trimming: 5 bases; J trimming: 5 bases; junction bases outside the gene matches: 10. Germline V gives CDR1 MNHEY, CDR2 SMNVEV (reference sequence).

This chain links TRBV28 with TRBJ2-5, with 8 bases lining up with TRBD2. Trimming at V came to 3 bases and at J to 4 bases, leaving 7 bases not matched to a gene. The CDR3 has 15 residues. The germline V gene has CDR1 MDHEN and CDR2 SYDVKM. CDR3 in amino acids: CASSFTPGLAETQYF. CDR3 DNA sequence: TGTGCCAGCAGTTTTACTCCTGGACTAGCAGAGACCCAGTACTTC.